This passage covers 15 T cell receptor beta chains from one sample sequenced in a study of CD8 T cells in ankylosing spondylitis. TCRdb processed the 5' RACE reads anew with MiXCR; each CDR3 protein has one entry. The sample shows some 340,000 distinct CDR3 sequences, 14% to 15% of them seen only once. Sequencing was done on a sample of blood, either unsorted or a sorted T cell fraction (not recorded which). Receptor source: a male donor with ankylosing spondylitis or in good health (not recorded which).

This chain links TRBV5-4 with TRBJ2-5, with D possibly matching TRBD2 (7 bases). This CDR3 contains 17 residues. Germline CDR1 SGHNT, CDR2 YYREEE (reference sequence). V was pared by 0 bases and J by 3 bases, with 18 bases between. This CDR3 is CASSLEVWGGRKETQYF. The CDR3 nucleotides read TGTGCCAGCAGCTTGGAGGTCTGGGGGGGGCGCAAAGAGACCCAGTACTTC.

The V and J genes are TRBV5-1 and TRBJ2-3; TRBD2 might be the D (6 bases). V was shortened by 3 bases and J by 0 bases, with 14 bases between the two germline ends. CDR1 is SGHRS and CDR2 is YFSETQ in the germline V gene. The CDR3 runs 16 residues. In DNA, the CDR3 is TGCGCCAGCAGCTCGGGGGTGTTTGCTAGCACAGATACGCAGTATTTT. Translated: CASSSGVFASTDTQYF. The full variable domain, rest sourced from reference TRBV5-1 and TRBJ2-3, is KAGVTQTPRYLIKTRGQQVTLSCSPISGHRSVSWYQQTPGQGLQFLFEYFSETQRNKGNFPGRFSGRQFSNSRSEMNVSTLELGDSALYLCASSSGVFASTDTQYFGPGTRLTVL.

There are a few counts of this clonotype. The CDR3: CAWRSRNLKAFF. The DNA for the CDR3 is TGTGCCTGGAGGTCGCGGAATTTAAAAGCTTTCTTT. This chain connects TRBV30 to TRBJ1-1; D unclear. Germline CDR1 and CDR2: GTSNPN and SVGIG (reference sequence). The CDR3 spans 12 residues. Trimming cost V 3 bases and J 9 bases, with 14 bases left between them.

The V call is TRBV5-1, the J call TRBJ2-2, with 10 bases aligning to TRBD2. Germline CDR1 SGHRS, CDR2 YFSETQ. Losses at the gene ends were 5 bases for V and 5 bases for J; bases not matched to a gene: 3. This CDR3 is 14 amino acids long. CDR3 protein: CASRAGGLTGELFF. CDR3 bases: TGCGCCAGCAGAGCGGGGGGGCTTACCGGGGAGCTGTTTTTT. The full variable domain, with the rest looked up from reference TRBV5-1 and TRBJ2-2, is KAGVTQTPRYLIKTRGQQVTLSCSPISGHRSVSWYQQTPGQGLQFLFEYFSETQRNKGNFPGRFSGRQFSNSRSEMNVSTLELGDSALYLCASRAGGLTGELFFGEGSRLTVL.

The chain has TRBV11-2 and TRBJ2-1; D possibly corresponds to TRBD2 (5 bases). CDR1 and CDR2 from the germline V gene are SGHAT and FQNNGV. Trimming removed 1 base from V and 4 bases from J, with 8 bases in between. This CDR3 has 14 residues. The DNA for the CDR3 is TGTGCCAGCAGCTTAGTGCGAGGGTACAATGAGCAGTTCTTC. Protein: CASSLVRGYNEQFF.

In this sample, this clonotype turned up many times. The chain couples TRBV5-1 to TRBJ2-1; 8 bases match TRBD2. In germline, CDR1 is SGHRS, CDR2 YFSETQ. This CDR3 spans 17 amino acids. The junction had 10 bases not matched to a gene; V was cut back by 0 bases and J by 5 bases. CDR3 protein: CASSLDIRAGGNNEQFF. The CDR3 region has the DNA TGCGCCAGCAGCTTGGATATTCGGGCGGGAGGAAACAATGAGCAGTTCTTC.

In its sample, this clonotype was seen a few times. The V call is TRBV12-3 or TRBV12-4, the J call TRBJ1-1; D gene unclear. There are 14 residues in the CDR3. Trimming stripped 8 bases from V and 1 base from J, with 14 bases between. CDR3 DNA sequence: TGTGCCAGCTCTCCCCTCTCAACGAACACTGAAGCTTTCTTT. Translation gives CASSPLSTNTEAFF.

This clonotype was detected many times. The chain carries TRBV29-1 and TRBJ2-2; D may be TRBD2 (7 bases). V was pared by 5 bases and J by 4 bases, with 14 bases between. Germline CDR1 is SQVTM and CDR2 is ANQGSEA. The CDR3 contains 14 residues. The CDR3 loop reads CSVLGAGVTGELFF. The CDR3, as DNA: TGCAGCGTTTTGGGGGCGGGGGTCACCGGGGAGCTGTTTTTT.

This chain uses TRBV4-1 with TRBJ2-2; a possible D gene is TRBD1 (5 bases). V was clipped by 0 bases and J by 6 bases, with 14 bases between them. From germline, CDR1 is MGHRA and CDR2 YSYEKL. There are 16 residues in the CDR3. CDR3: CASSQDRWTMAGELFF. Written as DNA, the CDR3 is TGCGCCAGCAGCCAAGATCGCTGGACAATGGCCGGGGAGCTGTTTTTT.

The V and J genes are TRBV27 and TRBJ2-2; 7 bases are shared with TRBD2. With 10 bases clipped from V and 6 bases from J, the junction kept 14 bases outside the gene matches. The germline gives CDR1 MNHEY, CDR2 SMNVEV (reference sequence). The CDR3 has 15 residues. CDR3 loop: CATIRDSAGAGELFF. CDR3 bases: TGTGCCACCATCCGGGACTCCGCGGGGGCCGGGGAGCTGTTTTTT.

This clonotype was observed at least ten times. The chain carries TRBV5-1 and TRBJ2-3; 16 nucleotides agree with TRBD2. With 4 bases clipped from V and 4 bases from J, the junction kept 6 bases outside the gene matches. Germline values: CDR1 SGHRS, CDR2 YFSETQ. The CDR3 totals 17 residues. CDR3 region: CASSPGTSGRASDTQYF. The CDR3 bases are TGCGCCAGCAGCCCCGGGACTAGCGGGAGGGCCTCAGATACGCAGTATTTT. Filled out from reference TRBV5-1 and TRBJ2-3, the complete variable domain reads KAGVTQTPRYLIKTRGQQVTLSCSPISGHRSVSWYQQTPGQGLQFLFEYFSETQRNKGNFPGRFSGRQFSNSRSEMNVSTLELGDSALYLCASSPGTSGRASDTQYFGPGTRLTVL.

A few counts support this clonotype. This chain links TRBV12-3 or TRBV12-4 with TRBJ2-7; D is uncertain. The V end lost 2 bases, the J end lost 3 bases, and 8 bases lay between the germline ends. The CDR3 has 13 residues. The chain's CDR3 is CASSLPDNYEQYF. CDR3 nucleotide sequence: TGTGCCAGCAGTTTACCAGATAACTACGAGCAGTACTTC.

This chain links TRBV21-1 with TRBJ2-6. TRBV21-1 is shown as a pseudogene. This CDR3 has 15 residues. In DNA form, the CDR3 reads TGTGCCAGCTTCTCCGGAGATTCTGGGGCCAACGTCCTGACTTTC. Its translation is CASFSGDSGANVLTF.

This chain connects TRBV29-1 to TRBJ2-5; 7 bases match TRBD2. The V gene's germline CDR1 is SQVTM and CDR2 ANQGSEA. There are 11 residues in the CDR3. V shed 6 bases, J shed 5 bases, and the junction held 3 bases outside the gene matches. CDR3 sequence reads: CSVRGVETQYF. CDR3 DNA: TGCAGCGTCCGGGGGGTGGAGACCCAGTACTTC.

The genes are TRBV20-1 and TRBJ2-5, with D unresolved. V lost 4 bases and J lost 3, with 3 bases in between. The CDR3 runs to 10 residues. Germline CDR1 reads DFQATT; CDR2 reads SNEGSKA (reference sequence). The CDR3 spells CSATEETQYF. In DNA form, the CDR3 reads TGCAGTGCTACCGAAGAGACCCAGTACTTC.